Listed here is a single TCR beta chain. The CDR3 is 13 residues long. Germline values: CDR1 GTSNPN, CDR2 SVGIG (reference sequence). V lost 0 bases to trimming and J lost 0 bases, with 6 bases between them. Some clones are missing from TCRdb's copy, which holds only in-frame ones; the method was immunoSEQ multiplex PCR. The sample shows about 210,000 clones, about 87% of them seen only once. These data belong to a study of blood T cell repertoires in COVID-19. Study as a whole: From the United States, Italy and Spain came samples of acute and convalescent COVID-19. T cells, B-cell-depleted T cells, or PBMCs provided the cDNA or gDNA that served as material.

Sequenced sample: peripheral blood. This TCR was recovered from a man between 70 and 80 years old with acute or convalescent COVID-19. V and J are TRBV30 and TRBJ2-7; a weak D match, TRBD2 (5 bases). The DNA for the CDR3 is TGTGCCTGGAGTGTTGGGAGCTCCTACGAGCAGTACTTC. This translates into CAWSVGSSYEQYF.